This T cell receptor beta chain stems from a study of T-cell memory formation after mild COVID-19. V was pared by 5 bases and J by 0 bases, with 7 bases of the junction left unmatched. This CDR3 is built from 16 residues. Study-wide results and caveats: There was a balanced CD4/CD8 profile in clones contracting day 15 to 85, and later expanders leaned CD4+.

This clonotype appeared a few times. The antigen remains undetermined. 5'RACE primed from the constant segment yielded TCR alpha and TCR beta cDNA libraries bearing sample barcodes and UMIs. Each CDR3 protein is one row after TCRdb ran MiXCR on the 5' RACE reads. The sample has just over 400,000 distinct CDR3 sequences; around a quarter are singletons. The specimen sequenced was PBMCs or a T cell subset sorted from them (not recorded which). The chain has TRBV12-3 or TRBV12-4 and TRBJ1-5; TRBD1 matches 7 bases. The TCR sequence derives from an adult woman who had mild COVID-19 (a few samples of this study predate the infection). Cell type and time point are not known. For the CDR3, the DNA is TGTGCCAGCAGTCTTGACACAGGGGTTAGCAATCAGCCCCAGCATTTT. Encoded protein: CASSLDTGVSNQPQHF.